This T cell receptor (beta chain) comes out of a study of control samples from healthy donors and cancer patients (dated by TCRdb to the early 2020s). A remark on this clone: Its antigen is currently not known. Base qualities were left out, and no much larger clone turns up one base away.

Library method: the immunoSEQ multiplex PCR assay. TCRdb took over this immuneACCESS table, retaining in-frame rearrangements with V and J assigned. Such tables are incomplete; in checked studies, under half of the missing clones stem from an unresolved V gene, and the remainder is unexplained. The sample table contains about 150,000 clones; only one count was recorded for 90% to 95% of them. The ten largest clones capture approximately 6.1% of the sample. The junction carries 9 bases between V and J, which are trimmed by 1 base and 1 base respectively. CDR1 and CDR2 (LGHNA, YSLEER) derive from the germline V gene. The CDR3, from cysteine to phenylalanine, totals 15 residues. Only the CDR3 part of the read is kept: 45 bases, read in frame from the first base.

The sequencing sample was made of blood. The receptor's source is a man aged 40-55 years in good health. The V and J segments used are TRBV4-3 and TRBJ2-3; the best D guess is TRBD1, with 5 bases matching. CDR3 sequence: CASSQGTGRTDTQYF. The nucleotides read TGCGCCAGCAGCCAAGGTACAGGTCGCACAGATACGCAGTATTTT.